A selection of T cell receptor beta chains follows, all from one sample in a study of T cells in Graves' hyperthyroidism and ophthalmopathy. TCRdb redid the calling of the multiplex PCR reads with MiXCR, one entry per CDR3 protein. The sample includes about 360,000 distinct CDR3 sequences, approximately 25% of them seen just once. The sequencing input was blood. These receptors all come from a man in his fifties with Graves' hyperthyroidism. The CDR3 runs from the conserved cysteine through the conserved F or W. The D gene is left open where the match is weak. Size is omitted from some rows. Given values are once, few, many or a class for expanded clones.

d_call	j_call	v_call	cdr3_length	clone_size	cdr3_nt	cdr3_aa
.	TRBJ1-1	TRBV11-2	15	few	TGTGCCAGCAGCTTCAGGATCGGTGTGAACACTGAAGCTTTCTTT	CASSFRIGVNTEAFF
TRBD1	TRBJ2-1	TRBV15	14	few	TGTGCCACCAGCAGGACAGGGAGAGAGAATGAGCAGTTCTTC	CATSRTGRENEQFF
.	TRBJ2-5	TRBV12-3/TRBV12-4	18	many	TGTGCCAGCAGTTTACGAGTAGGTTTACTAGAAAGCGGAGAGACCCAGTACTTC	CASSLRVGLLESGETQYF
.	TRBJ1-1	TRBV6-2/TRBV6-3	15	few	TGTGCCAGCAGATCCGGGACGGTGGTGAACACTGAAGCTTTCTTT	CASRSGTVVNTEAFF
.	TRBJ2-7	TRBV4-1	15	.	TGCGCCAGCAGCCAATCGGTACGGCTGATGTTCGAGCAGTACTTC	CASSQSVRLMFEQYF
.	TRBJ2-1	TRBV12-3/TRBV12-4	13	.	TGTGCCAGCAGAGGCGCCTCCAAGGATGAGCAGTTCTTC	CASRGASKDEQFF
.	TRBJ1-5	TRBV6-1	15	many	TGTGCCAGCAGGCAAAGGGCAGGGGGCAATCAGCCCCAGCATTTT	CASRQRAGGNQPQHF
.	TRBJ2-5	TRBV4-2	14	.	TGTGCCAGCAGCCAGCCCGACAGTTTCGAGACCCAGTACTTC	CASSQPDSFETQYF
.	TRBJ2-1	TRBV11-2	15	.	TGTGCCAGCAGCTTAGTTGCGACTCCGGCTATCGAGCAGTTCTTC	CASSLVATPAIEQFF
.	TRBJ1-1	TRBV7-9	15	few	TGTGCCAGCAGCCGGACCAATTTCGGTGACACTGAAGCTTTCTTT	CASSRTNFGDTEAFF
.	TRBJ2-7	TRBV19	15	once	TGTGCCAGTAGTATTTCGCAGGGAGAATCCTACGAGCAGTACTTC	CASSISQGESYEQYF
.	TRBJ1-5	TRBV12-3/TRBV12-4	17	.	TGTGCCAGCAGTTTAGCGGGGAGGGGACCGAGCAATCAGCCCCAGCATTTT	CASSLAGRGPSNQPQHF
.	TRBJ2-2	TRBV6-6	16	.	TGTGCCAGCAGTTACTCTCAACCAGCAGCCACCGGGGAGCTGTTTTTT	CASSYSQPAATGELFF
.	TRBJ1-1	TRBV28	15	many	TGTGCCAGCAGCCCAACTTCTTTTTGGACCACTGAAGCTTTCTTT	CASSPTSFWTTEAFF
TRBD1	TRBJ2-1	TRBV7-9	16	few	TGTGCCAGCAGCTTAGTGGGACAGGGCTCCTACAATGAGCAGTTCTTC	CASSLVGQGSYNEQFF
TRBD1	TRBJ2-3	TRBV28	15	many	TGTGCCAGCAGTCAACCTACAGGGGGCATAGATACGCAGTATTTT	CASSQPTGGIDTQYF
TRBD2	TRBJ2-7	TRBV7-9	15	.	TGTGCCAGCAGCCGCGGACTAGCGGAGATTTACGAGCAGTACTTC	CASSRGLAEIYEQYF
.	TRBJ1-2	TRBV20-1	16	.	TGCAGTGCTAGATCCCCCAGAGGGGGGGCCGGCTATGGCTACACCTTC	CSARSPRGGAGYGYTF
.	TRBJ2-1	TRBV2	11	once	TGTGCCCTGCCGGCCTACAATGAGCAGTTCTTC	CALPAYNEQFF
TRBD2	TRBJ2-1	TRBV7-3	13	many	TGTGCCAGCAGCTTTTCTGGGAGGGATGAGCAGTTCTTC	CASSFSGRDEQFF
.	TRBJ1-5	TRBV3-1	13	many	TGTGCCAGCAGCCCGAGGGGGTTTCAGCCCCAGCATTTT	CASSPRGFQPQHF
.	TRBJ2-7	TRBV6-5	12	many	TGTGCCAGCAGTTACTCGCCCTACGAGCAGTACTTC	CASSYSPYEQYF
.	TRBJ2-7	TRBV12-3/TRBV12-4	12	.	TGTGCCAGCAGTACCTACACCTACGAGCAGTACTTC	CASSTYTYEQYF
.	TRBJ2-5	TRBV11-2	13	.	TGTGCCAGCAGCTCCCTTTTCGTCGAGACCCGGTACTTC	CASSSLFVETRYF
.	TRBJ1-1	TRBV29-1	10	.	TGCAGCTTCCTAGTAGCTGAAGCTTTCTTT	CSFLVAEAFF
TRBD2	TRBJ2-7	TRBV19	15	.	TGTGCCAGTAGTAACCAGCGGGAGGGCCGTCTCGAGCAGTACTTC	CASSNQREGRLEQYF
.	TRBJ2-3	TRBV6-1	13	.	TGTGCCACCCTATCCGGGGGCACAGATACGCAGTATTTT	CATLSGGTDTQYF
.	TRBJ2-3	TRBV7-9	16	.	TGTGCCAGCAGCTCACCCGGCGGACAGAGCACAGATACGCAGTATTTT	CASSSPGGQSTDTQYF
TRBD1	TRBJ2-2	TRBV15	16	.	TGTGCCACCAGAGGCCCGGGACAGGGTAGCACCGGGGAGCTGTTTTTT	CATRGPGQGSTGELFF
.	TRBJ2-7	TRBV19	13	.	TGTGCCAGTGCCCCGGGGGTTGTCCACGAGCAGTACTTC	CASAPGVVHEQYF
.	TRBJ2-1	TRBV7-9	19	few	TGTGCCAGCAGCTTAGCAACAGGGGCGGGGGCGACCAAACTCAATGAGCAGTTCTTC	CASSLATGAGATKLNEQFF
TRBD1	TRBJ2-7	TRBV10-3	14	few	TGTGCCATCAGGGGAACAGGGGGCTACTACGAGCAGTACTTC	CAIRGTGGYYEQYF
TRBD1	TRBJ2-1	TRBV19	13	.	TGTGCCAGTAGTATAGATACGGGGACAGTCAGGTTCTTC	CASSIDTGTVRFF
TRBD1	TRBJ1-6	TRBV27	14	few	TGTGCCAGCAGTATGGACAGGGGTAGCTCACCCCTCCACTTT	CASSMDRGSSPLHF
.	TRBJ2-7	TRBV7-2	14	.	TGTGCCAGCAGCTTATTACTAGTCCCCTACGAGCAGTACTTC	CASSLLLVPYEQYF
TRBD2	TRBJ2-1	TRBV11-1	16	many	TGTGCCAGCAGCTTAGTCAGCGGGAGCCTCTACAATGAGCAGTTCTTC	CASSLVSGSLYNEQFF
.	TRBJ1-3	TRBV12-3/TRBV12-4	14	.	TGTGCCAGCAGTTTCGGCAGGGCTGGAAACACCATATATTTT	CASSFGRAGNTIYF
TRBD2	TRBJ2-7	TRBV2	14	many	TGTGCCAGCAGTGAAGCTCTAGCGGGAGCCGAGCAGTACTTC	CASSEALAGAEQYF
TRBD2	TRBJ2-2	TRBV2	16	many	TGTGCCAGCAGTCCGGGACTAGCGGGAGTGAAAAGGGAGCTGTTTTTT	CASSPGLAGVKRELFF
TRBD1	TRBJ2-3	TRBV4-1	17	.	TGCGCCAGCAGCCAAGAGGGTGGCAGGGGGCAGGCAGATACGCAGTATTTT	CASSQEGGRGQADTQYF
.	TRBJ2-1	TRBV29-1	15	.	TGCAGCGTTGGGGAGGCCAGATCAGCCGGGAATGAGCAGTTCTTC	CSVGEARSAGNEQFF
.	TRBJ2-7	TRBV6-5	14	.	TGTGCCAACAGTTACTCGGCAGGGGCCTACGAGCAGTACTTC	CANSYSAGAYEQYF
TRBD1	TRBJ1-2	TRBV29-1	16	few	TGCAGCGTTTCCGGGACAGGGGGCGCGGGGGGGTATGGCTACACCTTC	CSVSGTGGAGGYGYTF
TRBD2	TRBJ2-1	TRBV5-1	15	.	TGCGCCAGCAGCTTGGTGACTAGCGGGAGCAATGAGCAGTTCTTC	CASSLVTSGSNEQFF
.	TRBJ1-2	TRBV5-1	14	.	TGCGCCAGCAGCTTGGAGGGCCAGGGCTTGGGCTACACCTTC	CASSLEGQGLGYTF
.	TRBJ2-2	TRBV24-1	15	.	TGTGCCACCAGTGACACACAGGGTTTCGCCGGGGAGCTGTTTTTT	CATSDTQGFAGELFF
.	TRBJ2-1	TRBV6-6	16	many	TGTGCCAGCAGTTACCTCTCCACAGGCTCCTACAATGAGCAGTTCTTC	CASSYLSTGSYNEQFF